These 22 T cell receptor beta chains share one sample of origin, sequenced in a study of shared clonotypes between healthy human individuals. Produced via immunoSEQ multiplex PCR; TCRdb's table is partial and in-frame only. Of around 1,900,000 clones listed, around 95% were seen once; the top ten hold more than 1.5%. CD45RO-negative, CCR7-selected cells formed the naive CD8 fraction, which excluded terminally differentiated effector memory CD45RA+ cells. The sequencing input was naive CD8+ T cells from PBMCs. Receptor source: a man between 18 and 35 years old in good health. Some clones in this sample may be carry-over from other donors' samples.

The J gene is TRBJ2-2, the V gene TRBV27; D might be TRBD2 (5 bases). V dropped 0 bases and J dropped 8 bases, with 7 bases sitting between them. Germline V lookup: CDR1 MNHEY, CDR2 SMNVEV (reference sequence). The length of the CDR3 is 13 residues. The CDR3 DNA is TGTGCCAGCAGTTTATCTACGGGGGGGGAGCTGTTTTTT. This sequence encodes CASSLSTGGELFF.

This chain uses TRBV9 with TRBJ1-5; the match to TRBD1 covers 7 bases. The CDR3 covers 15 residues. Germline values: CDR1 SGDLS, CDR2 YYNGEE. The J segment lost 4 bases and the V segment lost 0 bases, leaving 4 bases of the junction unmatched. The CDR3 DNA is TGTGCCAGCAGCGTAGCCGGGACAGAGAATCAGCCCCAGCATTTT. This translates into CASSVAGTENQPQHF.

This chain connects TRBV5-1 to TRBJ2-1, with no clear D. The CDR3 is 12 amino acids. The germline V gene has CDR1 SGHRS and CDR2 YFSETQ. Trimming left V 2 bases short and J 8 bases short, with 8 bases between. The CDR3 loop is CASSLRYDEQFF. The CDR3 DNA sequence: TGCGCCAGCAGCTTACGGTACGATGAGCAGTTCTTC.

The V and J genes are TRBV6-5 and TRBJ1-2; D might be TRBD1 (5 bases). CDR3 length: 15 amino acids. V was shortened by 4 bases and J by 2 bases, with 14 bases between the two germline ends. CDR1 is MNHEY and CDR2 is SVGAGI in the germline V gene. The CDR3 DNA reads as TGTGCCAGCAGTTTCAACCAGGGAGGCAACTATGGCTACACCTTC. Amino acid sequence: CASSFNQGGNYGYTF.

In its sample, this clone was seen once. The chain joins TRBV10-3 to TRBJ1-1, with 8 positions matching TRBD1. Per the germline V gene, CDR1 is ENHRY and CDR2 is SYGVKD. V shed 3 bases and J 0 bases; nucleotides not matched to a gene: 6. The CDR3 sequence is 16 residues long. The CDR3 bases are TGTGCCATCAGTGACGGGACAGGCGGAATGAACACTGAAGCTTTCTTT. It specifies CAISDGTGGMNTEAFF.

This chain uses TRBV5-1 with TRBJ2-7; either TRBD1 or TRBD2 may fit D (5 bases each). CDR1 SGHRS and CDR2 YFSETQ come from the germline V gene. The germline V and J ends were trimmed by 5 bases and 6 bases, with 18 bases remaining between them. The CDR3 sequence is 14 residues long. The CDR3 protein is CASSGRDALGEQYF. DNA of the CDR3: TGCGCCAGCAGTGGTCGGGACGCCTTAGGCGAGCAGTACTTC.

A remark on this clone: This CDR3 is also generated by other DNA sequences in the sample. The J gene is TRBJ1-5, the V gene TRBV4-1; D gene uncertain. CDR1 and CDR2 from the germline V gene are MGHRA and YSYEKL. The CDR3 is 15 residues long. Trimming took 0 bases from V and 6 from J, leaving 12 bases between them. The CDR3 DNA is TGCGCCAGCAGCCAAGATCGAGGGATAGGTCAGCCCCAGCATTTT. Amino acid sequence: CASSQDRGIGQPQHF.

Points on this clone: This same CDR3 is encoded by further DNA sequences in the sample. The chain joins TRBV6-5 to TRBJ1-2; a possible D gene is TRBD1 (5 bases). Deletions cut 4 bases from V and 4 bases from J, with 7 bases between. This CDR3 has 12 amino acids. The V gene's germline CDR1 is MNHEY and CDR2 SVGAGI. This CDR3 is CASSWDGYGYTF. CDR3 sequence (DNA): TGTGCCAGCAGTTGGGACGGCTATGGCTACACCTTC.

This sequence joins TRBV19 and TRBJ1-5, with D perhaps TRBD1 (5 bases). The CDR3 runs 12 residues. The V end lost 11 bases, the J end lost 11 bases, and 19 bases lay between the germline ends. Germline CDR1 LNHDA, CDR2 SQIVND (reference sequence). The CDR3 is CASTSGGIAQHF. The CDR3 nucleotides read TGTGCCTCTACCTCGGGGGGGATAGCCCAGCATTTT.

This chain joins TRBV7-9 and TRBJ2-5; D is possibly TRBD1 or TRBD2 (5 bases each). Per the germline V gene, CDR1 is SEHNR and CDR2 is FQNEAQ (reference sequence). The V end was cut by 5 bases, the J end by 1 base, with 11 bases between. The CDR3 runs 14 residues. CDR3 nucleotide sequence: TGTGCCAGCAGCCCTGGGGGTTTCCAAGAGACCCAGTACTTC. This codes for CASSPGGFQETQYF.

About this clone itself: The sample has other DNA sequences that encode this CDR3 too. The chain employs TRBV19 and TRBJ1-1; tentatively, D is TRBD1 (5 bases). The V end lost 3 bases, the J end lost 5 bases, and 10 bases lay between the germline ends. The CDR3 extends over 13 amino acids. Germline V gene lookup returns CDR1 LNHDA and CDR2 SQIVND (reference sequence). CDR3 coding DNA: TGTGCCAGTAGTATCGACAGAGAAACTGAAGCTTTCTTT. Translating it yields CASSIDRETEAFF.

This clone was picked up one time. Other DNA sequences of this sample code for an identical CDR3. This rearrangement joins TRBV27 to TRBJ2-7; a possible D gene is TRBD2 (6 bases). Trimming pared 3 bases from V and 4 bases from J, leaving 13 bases between. The CDR3 runs to 14 residues. CDR1 is MNHEY and CDR2 is SMNVEV in the germline V gene (reference sequence). The CDR3 region has the DNA TGTGCCAGCAGTTTGCGGGGAATAGGGTACGAGCAGTACTTC. Encoded protein: CASSLRGIGYEQYF.

The chain joins TRBV13 to TRBJ2-1, with 8 bases aligning to TRBD2. The CDR3 totals 21 residues. After removal of 5 bases from V and 5 bases from J, the junction contained 26 bases not matched to a gene. Germline CDR1 and CDR2: PRHDT and FYEKMQ (reference sequence). The CDR3 protein is CASSPSWLLAVSPNQNNEQFF. The CDR3, as DNA: TGTGCCAGCAGCCCGAGTTGGTTACTAGCGGTCTCCCCAAATCAGAACAATGAGCAGTTCTTC.

CDR3 DNA sequence: TGCAGCGTTGAACTACTGGGAGTCTCCTACGAGCAGTACTTC. This translates into CSVELLGVSYEQYF. The chain joins TRBV29-1 to TRBJ2-7, with D tentatively TRBD2 (5 bases). The V gene lost 2 bases and the J gene lost 0 bases, with 11 bases spanning the gap. Germline-derived CDR1 and CDR2 are SQVTM and ANQGSEA. The CDR3 runs 14 residues.

The chain has TRBV28 and TRBJ2-5; TRBD2 agrees at 13 bases. Trimming removed 8 bases from V and 5 bases from J; junction bases left unmatched: 11. The CDR3 sequence is 16 residues long. CDR1 and CDR2 from the germline V gene are MDHEN and SYDVKM. CDR3 coding DNA: TGTGCCAGCGGCGTCCGGACTAGCGGGAGAGGGGAGACCCAGTACTTC. Its translation: CASGVRTSGRGETQYF.

This chain connects TRBV7-3 to TRBJ2-1, with TRBD2 matching over 9 bases. The V and J ends lost 0 bases and 8 bases, in that order; junction bases with no gene match: 5. CDR1 and CDR2 from the germline V gene are SGHTA and FQGTGA. This CDR3 contains 15 residues. DNA for the CDR3: TGTGCCAGCAGCTTAACGGCGGGAGGGCGGCATGAGCAGTTCTTC. The encoded protein is CASSLTAGGRHEQFF.

The chain recombines TRBV9 with TRBJ1-1, with TRBD1 matching over 11 bases. Looked up from germline, CDR1 is SGDLS and CDR2 is YYNGEE. The trim removed 4 bases at V and 2 bases at J, leaving 7 bases unmatched. The CDR3 totals 16 residues. CDR3 loop: CASSQGQGAINTEAFF. For the CDR3, the DNA is TGTGCCAGCAGCCAAGGACAGGGGGCCATCAACACTGAAGCTTTCTTT.

The J gene is TRBJ2-3, the V gene TRBV5-4, with D unresolved. The germline CDR1 and CDR2 sequences are SGHNT and YYREEE (reference sequence). This CDR3 is built from 16 residues. V was shortened by 3 bases and J by 0 bases, with 14 bases between the two germline ends. CDR3 nucleotide sequence: TGTGCCAGCAGCTGGACCTCAACCGTTAGCACAGATACGCAGTATTTT. This gives the protein CASSWTSTVSTDTQYF.

The rearrangement uses TRBV5-8 and TRBJ2-3; D remains ambiguous. CDR1 and CDR2 (germline): SGHTS, YDEGEE. The V end was cut by 0 bases, the J end by 4 bases, with 3 bases between. CDR3 length: 12 amino acids. The CDR3 nucleotides are TGTGCCAGCAGCTTGGGCGCAGATACGCAGTATTTT. Amino acids: CASSLGADTQYF.

This clone is a singleton in its sample. The gene calls are TRBV4-1 and TRBJ2-3; 7 bases agree with TRBD2. The germline CDR1 and CDR2 sequences are MGHRA and YSYEKL. There are 16 residues in the CDR3. V was clipped by 2 bases and J by 2 bases; unmatched bases: 7. The CDR3 DNA is TGCGCCAGCAGCCAACTTGGCGGGAGCGTCACAGATACGCAGTATTTT. Translated: CASSQLGGSVTDTQYF.

The CDR3 loop is CASSPTVVDSYSNQPQHF. CDR3 DNA: TGTGCCAGCAGCCCGACTGTGGTGGACTCTTATAGCAATCAGCCCCAGCATTTT. This chain connects TRBV28 to TRBJ1-5; no firm D call. The CDR3 runs to 18 residues. Trimming took 6 bases from V and 0 from J, leaving 21 bases between them. Germline assignment: CDR1 MDHEN and CDR2 SYDVKM.

V gene TRBV9 combines with J gene TRBJ1-1; 7 nucleotides align to TRBD1. The CDR3 totals 14 residues. Germline V gene lookup returns CDR1 SGDLS and CDR2 YYNGEE. V lost 4 bases to trimming and J lost 4 bases; unmatched junction nucleotides: 7. The CDR3 here is CASSPTTGFTEAFF. The CDR3 DNA reads TGTGCCAGCAGCCCGACGACAGGGTTCACTGAAGCTTTCTTT.